This T cell receptor (beta chain) originates from a study of blood T cell repertoires in COVID-19. Study-level background: Acute-phase and convalescent COVID-19 samples originated in the United States, Italy and Spain.

Authors' analysis steps: The assay estimated nucleated cells by amplifying reference gene primers. Method: immunoSEQ multiplex PCR; TCRdb's copy keeps in-frame clones and lacks some. The V and J calls and the clone size are those of that table, but D and trimming were determined from the DNA. The data hold about 80,000 clones, with around 82% observed a single time. The CDR3 extends over 15 amino acids. Germline V gene lookup returns CDR1 LGHNA and CDR2 YNFKEQ. V lost 0 bases, J lost 2 bases, and 9 bases lay in between. The receptor comes from a man at least 80 years old with active or convalescent COVID-19. The sample was peripheral blood. The J gene is TRBJ2-3, the V gene TRBV4-2; a weak D match, TRBD1 (5 bases). This CDR3 reads CASSQEDGATDTQYF. CDR3 nucleotide sequence: TGTGCCAGCAGCCAAGAAGATGGGGCCACAGATACGCAGTATTTT.